The 32 T cell receptor beta chains in this list originate from one sample, sequenced in a study of shared clonotypes between healthy human individuals (TCRdb year 2020). CD8 naive samples were CD45RO-negative cells positively selected for CCR7, giving a CD45RA+CCR7+ population that excluded TemRA cells. Receptor amplification or capture employed the immunoSEQ multiplex PCR assay. Drawn from immuneACCESS, this table holds only the in-frame rearrangements with V and J called that TCRdb kept. Clones are partly lost; checked studies trace under half to an unresolved V gene and leave the rest unexplained. The sample table records 450,000 to 700,000 clones; 95% to 96% of these occur just once. The ten top clones hold roughly 0.1% of the sample. Sequencing was done on a sample of naive CD8+ T cells sorted from blood. The sample's cell subset or site, from its label and the paper: CD45RA+CCR7+. The receptors were sampled from a woman aged 30 to 39 in good health.

The chain combines TRBV7-8 with TRBJ2-7; TRBD2 aligns across 7 bases. CDR1 is SGHVS, CDR2 FQNEAQ, per germline. The CDR3 has 13 amino acids. V was pared by 4 bases and J by 3 bases, with 3 bases of the junction left unmatched. In DNA form, the CDR3 reads TGTGCCAGCAGCTCCGGGAGGAACTACGAGCAGTACTTC. Amino acids: CASSSGRNYEQYF.

The chain couples TRBV9 to TRBJ1-5; 11 bases line up with TRBD1. Per the germline V gene, CDR1 is SGDLS and CDR2 is YYNGEE. The ends lost 7 bases at V and 3 bases at J; junction bases unmatched: 6. This CDR3 spans 15 amino acids. The CDR3 loop is CASARTGGSNQPQHF. DNA of the CDR3: TGTGCCAGCGCGCGGACAGGGGGCTCCAATCAGCCCCAGCATTTT. Variable domain in full (rest from reference TRBV9 and TRBJ1-5): DSGVTQTPKHLITATGQRVTLRCSPRSGDLSVYWYQQSLDQGLQFLIQYYNGEERAKGNILERFSAQQFPDLHSELNLSSLELGDSALYFCASARTGGSNQPQHFGDGTRLSIL.

The chain joins TRBV7-3 to TRBJ2-3, with TRBD2 matching over 8 bases. The germline V gene has CDR1 SGHTA and CDR2 FQGTGA. This CDR3 is built from 14 residues. The V and J ends lost 6 bases and 4 bases, in that order; junction bases with no gene match: 6. DNA for the CDR3: TGTGCCAGCAGTCCAAGCGGGAGTGCAGATACGCAGTATTTT. It encodes CASSPSGSADTQYF.

This chain connects TRBV5-4 to TRBJ2-1, with D perhaps TRBD1 (6 bases). Germline V gene data show CDR1 as SGHNT and CDR2 as YYREEE (reference sequence). Deletions cut 7 bases from V and 3 bases from J, with 8 bases between. The CDR3 covers 12 residues. CDR3 sequence reads: CASQDSYNEQFF. Here the CDR3 DNA reads TGTGCCAGCCAGGACAGCTACAATGAGCAGTTCTTC.

This clone showed up just once. The chain carries TRBV28 and TRBJ2-1, with D hard to call. Per the germline V gene, CDR1 is MDHEN and CDR2 is SYDVKM. The CDR3 covers 15 residues. Trimming pared 5 bases from V and 3 bases from J, leaving 14 bases between. CDR3 in DNA: TGTGCCAGCAGTCCGACCCCGGTCAACTACAATGAGCAGTTCTTC. Translating gives CASSPTPVNYNEQFF.

This clone was recorded a few times. The V gene is TRBV29-1, the J gene TRBJ1-1; D not resolved. CDR3 size: 11 residues. V dropped 5 bases and J dropped 6 bases, with 10 bases sitting between them. Germline loops: CDR1 SQVTM, CDR2 ANQGSEA. In DNA form, the CDR3 reads TGCAGCGTTTTTGAGGGCCCTGAAGCTTTCTTT. It codes for CSVFEGPEAFF.

This chain joins TRBV2 and TRBJ2-7, with 8 bases lining up with TRBD2. The germline gives CDR1 SNHLY, CDR2 FYNNEI. With V trimmed by 10 bases and J by 3 bases, 5 bases remained unmatched. The CDR3 loop spans 12 amino acids. The CDR3 bases are TGTGCCATCTGTAGCGGGGTCTACGAGCAGTACTTC. This codes for CAICSGVYEQYF.

The chain uses TRBV7-9 and TRBJ2-3; 7 bases fit TRBD2. This CDR3 spans 16 amino acids. J gave up 5 bases and V 7 bases, and 15 bases lay outside the gene matches. In germline, CDR1 is SEHNR, CDR2 FQNEAQ (reference sequence). The DNA of the CDR3 is TGTGCCAGCACCCGTTTAAGCGGGGCCCCACAAGATACGCAGTATTTT. Protein product: CASTRLSGAPQDTQYF. The complete variable domain, with remaining parts taken from reference TRBV7-9 and TRBJ2-3, reads DTGVSQNPRHKITKRGQNVTFRCDPISEHNRLYWYRQTLGQGPEFLTYFQNEAQLEKSRLLSDRFSAERPKGSFSTLEIQRTEQGDSAMYLCASTRLSGAPQDTQYFGPGTRLTVL.

This rearrangement joins TRBV28 to TRBJ2-7, with 10 bases matching TRBD2. The CDR3 runs 19 residues. The germline CDR1 and CDR2 sequences are MDHEN and SYDVKM. V lost 5 bases and J lost 5; bases outside the gene matches: 21. The CDR3 bases are TGTGCCAGCAGTCCCCCTTGGCCCTCCCCTAGCGGGAGAGGCGACGAGCAGTACTTC. It specifies CASSPPWPSPSGRGDEQYF.

The chain joins TRBV5-4 to TRBJ2-1; D call uncertain. CDR1 is SGHNT, CDR2 YYREEE, per germline (reference sequence). V was clipped by 3 bases and J by 2 bases, with 6 bases between them. The CDR3 runs to 13 residues. Here the CDR3 DNA reads TGTGCCAGCAGCTCGTGGACCTACAATGAGCAGTTCTTC. Amino acids: CASSSWTYNEQFF.

A note on this clone: The sample holds other DNA sequences that translate to the same CDR3. The chain couples TRBV28 to TRBJ2-6; D not certain. The ends were cut back, 5 bases at V and 0 bases at J, with 5 bases in the middle. This CDR3 is 14 amino acids long. Looked up from germline, CDR1 is MDHEN and CDR2 is SYDVKM. In DNA, the CDR3 is TGTGCCAGCAGTCTCATCTCTGGGGCCAACGTCCTGACTTTC. Translating it yields CASSLISGANVLTF.

The CDR3 reads CASSVLDSRASGILPTGELFF. CDR3 DNA sequence: TGTGCCAGCAGCGTACTCGATTCGAGGGCTAGCGGGATCCTCCCGACCGGGGAGCTGTTTTTT. This chain uses TRBV9 with TRBJ2-2; 9 bases line up with TRBD2. The CDR3 extends over 21 amino acids. J was trimmed by 5 bases and V by 1 base; bases with no gene match: 21. Germline CDR1 SGDLS, CDR2 YYNGEE.

This clone was detected only once. The V gene is TRBV19, the J gene TRBJ1-1; D is undetermined. The CDR3 consists of 13 residues. In germline, CDR1 is LNHDA, CDR2 SQIVND (reference sequence). Trimming cost V 3 bases and J 9 bases, with 14 bases left between them. This CDR3 reads CASSIGSDNKAFF. The CDR3 nucleotides read TGTGCCAGTAGTATCGGCAGCGATAACAAAGCTTTCTTT.

This chain links TRBV27 with TRBJ2-2; D is possibly TRBD1 (6 bases). The CDR3 has 12 residues. CDR1 MNHEY and CDR2 SMNVEV come from the germline V gene (reference sequence). V lost 4 bases to trimming and J lost 6 bases, with 6 bases between them. CDR3 nucleotides: TGTGCCAGCAGTTGGACAGCCGGGGAGCTGTTTTTT. Its translation is CASSWTAGELFF.

The chain recombines TRBV5-1 with TRBJ1-2, with TRBD1 matching over 8 bases. The CDR3 is 14 amino acids. The J segment lost 6 bases and the V segment lost 0 bases, leaving 4 bases of the junction unmatched. The germline gives CDR1 SGHRS, CDR2 YFSETQ. In DNA, the CDR3 is TGCGCCAGCAGCTTGGGGACAGGGCTCAATGGCTACACCTTC. Protein: CASSLGTGLNGYTF.

The V gene is TRBV21-1, the J gene TRBJ2-2; the D segment call TRBD1 is taken from the table without a DNA check. TRBV21-1 corresponds to a pseudogene. The CDR3 covers 18 residues. This CDR3 reads CASSKRETGAGGTGELFF. The CDR3 bases are TGTGCCAGCAGCAAAAGGGAGACAGGCGCGGGTGGCACCGGGGAGCTGTTTTTT.

This clone was seen a single time. V usage is TRBV7-6 and J usage is TRBJ2-7; tentative D call: TRBD1 (6 bases). Germline V gene data show CDR1 as SGHVS and CDR2 as FNYEAQ. The germline V and J ends were trimmed by 1 base and 4 bases, with 11 bases remaining between them. CDR3 size: 14 residues. CDR3 bases: TGTGCCAGCAGCTTAGAACAGGGTGGGTACGAGCAGTACTTC. It codes for CASSLEQGGYEQYF.

V usage is TRBV4-1 and J usage is TRBJ2-1, with 8 bases aligning to TRBD2. From germline, CDR1 is MGHRA and CDR2 YSYEKL. The CDR3 spans 15 residues. The trim removed 0 bases at V and 8 bases at J, leaving 6 bases unmatched. In DNA form, the CDR3 reads TGCGCCAGCAGCCAAGAATCGGGAGGGTGGGATGAGCAGTTCTTC. Encoded protein: CASSQESGGWDEQFF.

The V and J genes are TRBV9 and TRBJ2-3; D perhaps matches TRBD2 (6 bases). Germline V gene data show CDR1 as SGDLS and CDR2 as YYNGEE. The CDR3 length is 15 residues. The V gene lost 0 bases and the J gene lost 5 bases, with 13 bases spanning the gap. CDR3 sequence: CASSVDGGYQDTQYF. In DNA, the CDR3 is TGTGCCAGCAGCGTAGATGGAGGGTATCAAGATACGCAGTATTTT.

V gene TRBV9 combines with J gene TRBJ2-7; TRBD2 matches at 16 bases. Per germline, CDR1 SGDLS and CDR2 YYNGEE. With 2 bases clipped from V and 11 bases from J, the junction kept 4 bases outside the gene matches. The CDR3 is 14 amino acids. CDR3 amino acids: CASSVGLAGGPEYF. CDR3 in DNA: TGTGCCAGCAGCGTGGGACTAGCGGGAGGGCCTGAGTACTTC.

The chain uses TRBV7-9 and TRBJ2-1; D not resolved. Trimming pared 5 bases from V and 8 bases from J, leaving 13 bases between. The germline gives CDR1 SEHNR, CDR2 FQNEAQ (reference sequence). The CDR3 has 13 residues. This CDR3 is CASSPAWQDEQFF. CDR3 DNA sequence: TGTGCCAGCAGCCCTGCGTGGCAAGATGAGCAGTTCTTC.

A note on this clone: The identical CDR3 is also encoded by other nucleotide sequences in the sample. The V call is TRBV27, the J call TRBJ2-7, with 7 bases matching TRBD1. The germline V gene has CDR1 MNHEY and CDR2 SMNVEV (reference sequence). Trimming removed 3 bases from V and 2 bases from J; junction bases left unmatched: 4. The CDR3 covers 14 residues. The CDR3 region has the DNA TGTGCCAGCAGTTTGACAGGGACCACCTACGAGCAGTACTTC. Translation gives CASSLTGTTYEQYF.

The V gene is TRBV5-6, the J gene TRBJ2-7, with D perhaps matching TRBD1 (5 bases). Looked up from germline, CDR1 is SGHDT and CDR2 is YYEEEE. V lost 4 bases and J lost 1, with 12 bases in between. CDR3 length equals 14 residues. CDR3 DNA: TGTGCCAGCAGCAGTTACAGGAGATCCTACGAGCAGTACTTC. Translation: CASSSYRRSYEQYF.

The chain uses TRBV4-1 and TRBJ2-1, with D tentatively TRBD2 (7 bases). Trimming took off 4 bases at V and 4 bases at J, with 17 bases between the two ends. Germline assignment: CDR1 MGHRA and CDR2 YSYEKL. The CDR3 is 16 residues long. CDR3 in DNA: TGCGCCAGCAGCCCCACGGGGAGGGGGGATTACAATGAGCAGTTCTTC. This translates into CASSPTGRGDYNEQFF.

The chain couples TRBV28 to TRBJ2-5; TRBD1 aligns across 7 bases. After removal of 8 bases from V and 3 bases from J, the junction contained 15 bases not matched to a gene. CDR1 MDHEN and CDR2 SYDVKM come from the germline V gene. This CDR3 is 16 amino acids long. CDR3 bases: TGTGCCAGCCAGAGCCACAGGGGCGTTGAGGAAGAGACCCAGTACTTC. This translates into CASQSHRGVEEETQYF.

The rearrangement joins TRBV5-1 to TRBJ2-5; D is perhaps TRBD1 (5 bases). The J call is uncertain, as TRBJ2-7 better fits the DNA end. The CDR3 totals 13 residues. Germline loops: CDR1 SGHRS, CDR2 YFSETQ. CDR3 sequence (DNA): TGCGCCAGCAGCCCCGACAGTAGCTACGAGCAGTACTTC. Protein sequence: CASSPDSSYEQYF.

V usage is TRBV19 and J usage is TRBJ2-5; 13 positions agree with TRBD2. The CDR3 consists of 16 residues. The V gene's germline CDR1 is LNHDA and CDR2 SQIVND (reference sequence). With 5 bases clipped from V and 5 bases from J, the junction kept 8 bases outside the gene matches. The CDR3 sequence is CASSPSGLAGRETQYF. The CDR3 bases are TGTGCCAGTAGTCCATCGGGACTAGCGGGGCGGGAGACCCAGTACTTC.

The chain is built from TRBV6-1 and TRBJ1-2, with D possibly being TRBD1 (5 bases). Germline CDR1 reads MNHNS; CDR2 reads SASEGT. The CDR3 has 14 residues. The V end was cut by 2 bases, the J end by 3 bases, with 10 bases between. This chain's CDR3 is CASSEWTPDYGYTF. The CDR3, as DNA: TGTGCCAGCAGTGAATGGACACCCGACTATGGCTACACCTTC.

A remark on this clone: The same CDR3 can be traced to other DNA sequences in this sample. The rearrangement joins TRBV9 to TRBJ2-3; D uncertain. This CDR3 contains 12 residues. V lost 0 bases and J 4 bases, leaving 3 bases between the germline ends. Germline V CDR1 and CDR2: SGDLS, YYNGEE. The CDR3 nucleotides are TGTGCCAGCAGCGTAGGGCCAGATACGCAGTATTTT. Protein: CASSVGPDTQYF.

The count of this clone is one. This CDR3 reads CASRTGGGQPQHF. The CDR3 coding sequence is TGTGCCAGCAGAACAGGGGGCGGGCAGCCCCAGCATTTT. The V and J genes are TRBV6-5 and TRBJ1-5, with 9 bases that match TRBD1. With V trimmed by 6 bases and J by 7 bases, 4 bases remained unmatched. Germline loops: CDR1 MNHEY, CDR2 SVGAGI. The CDR3 extends over 13 amino acids.

V usage is TRBV9 and J usage is TRBJ1-5; 8 nucleotides align to TRBD1. V shed 3 bases, J shed 5 bases, and the junction held 7 bases outside the gene matches. Germline loops: CDR1 SGDLS, CDR2 YYNGEE. This CDR3 has 15 residues. The CDR3 nucleotides are TGTGCCAGCAGCGCCGAGCAGGGGGCCCATCAGCCCCAGCATTTT. Amino acids: CASSAEQGAHQPQHF. Combining the CDR3 with reference TRBV9 and TRBJ1-5 gives the whole variable domain DSGVTQTPKHLITATGQRVTLRCSPRSGDLSVYWYQQSLDQGLQFLIQYYNGEERAKGNILERFSAQQFPDLHSELNLSSLELGDSALYFCASSAEQGAHQPQHFGDGTRLSIL.

The genes are TRBV28 and TRBJ2-2; TRBD2 matches 7 bases. V gave up 4 bases and J gave up 3 bases; unmatched junction bases: 14. CDR1 and CDR2 (germline): MDHEN, SYDVKM. The CDR3 is made up of 18 amino acids. CDR3 amino acids: CASSSRRGSGVHTGELFF. DNA for the CDR3: TGTGCCAGCAGTTCCCGCCGGGGAAGCGGGGTCCACACCGGGGAGCTGTTTTTT.